These T cell receptor beta chains were read from a single sample in a study of blood T cell repertoires in COVID-19. Sequencing used immunoSEQ multiplex PCR; TCRdb keeps in-frame clones, though not all of them. The sample shows 150,000 to 190,000 clones, about 85% of them seen only once. Specimen: peripheral blood. The receptors were gathered from a woman in her fifties or sixties with COVID-19, enrolled during active disease. Both conserved end residues are part of each CDR3. D genes are given only for firm matches. Expanded clones get a size class; other rows say once, few or many, or leave the size out.

size: once
J: TRBJ1-5
V: TRBV7-5
D: -
DNA: TGTGCCAGAAGCCCAGGGGTCCTACAGGATTATAGCAATCAGCCCCAGCATTTT
CDR3: CARSPGVLQDYSNQPQHF

size: -
J: TRBJ1-2
V: TRBV3-1/TRBV3-2
D: -
DNA: TGTGCCAGCAGCCTACAGGGTGGCTACACCTTC
CDR3: CASSLQGGYTF

size: few
J: TRBJ1-3
V: TRBV6-5
D: -
DNA: TGTGCCAGCAGTTTCAGGGGTCCACTCTCTGGAAACACCATATATTTT
CDR3: CASSFRGPLSGNTIYF

size: -
J: TRBJ1-2
V: TRBV6-4
D: TRBD1
DNA: TGTGCCAGCAGTGACCGGGACAGGGGTAACTATGGCTACACCTTC
CDR3: CASSDRDRGNYGYTF

size: -
J: TRBJ2-6
V: TRBV19
D: TRBD2
DNA: TGTGCCAGTAGGGGACGGGGACTAGGTGGGGCCAACGTCCTGACTTTC
CDR3: CASRGRGLGGANVLTF

size: once
J: TRBJ1-2
V: TRBV4-1
D: -
DNA: TGCGCCAGCAGCCAAGATCAGGCAGGGTACTATGGCTACACCTTC
CDR3: CASSQDQAGYYGYTF

size: -
J: TRBJ2-3
V: TRBV7-2
D: -
DNA: TGTGCCAGCAGCTTAGTAGAGGGAAGGATTGATACGCAGTATTTT
CDR3: CASSLVEGRIDTQYF

size: -
J: TRBJ2-1
V: TRBV5-8
D: TRBD2
DNA: TGTGCCAACTTCCGGGGACTAGTTAACAATGAGCAGTTCTTC
CDR3: CANFRGLVNNEQFF

size: -
J: TRBJ2-1
V: TRBV6-6
D: -
DNA: TGTGCCAGCACCTTCTGGGAGGGGGCCTACAATGAGCAGTTCTTC
CDR3: CASTFWEGAYNEQFF

size: -
J: TRBJ1-2
V: TRBV19
D: TRBD1
DNA: TGTGCCAGTAGTATCAGGGGGCCCAATGGCTACACCTTC
CDR3: CASSIRGPNGYTF

size: once
J: TRBJ2-6
V: TRBV5-4
D: -
DNA: TGTGCCAGCAGCTTTAGAGCTGGGGCCAACGTCCTGACTTTC
CDR3: CASSFRAGANVLTF

size: -
J: TRBJ1-5
V: TRBV3-1/TRBV3-2
D: TRBD1
DNA: TGTGCCAGCAGTCCCGGGACAGGGGGTAGGCAGCCCCAGCATTTT
CDR3: CASSPGTGGRQPQHF

size: -
J: TRBJ1-4
V: TRBV5-5
D: -
DNA: TGTGCCAGCAGCTTGGGGGCCCTTGAAAAACTGTTTTTT
CDR3: CASSLGALEKLFF

size: -
J: TRBJ1-1
V: TRBV21-1
D: -
DNA: TGTGCCAGCAGCCCTCGAGAGGACAGGGGTAATCTGAACACTGAAGCTTTCTTT
CDR3: CASSPREDRGNLNTEAFF

size: -
J: TRBJ1-5
V: TRBV2
D: TRBD1
DNA: TGTGCCAGCACTCCGACAGGGGATCAGCCCCAGCATTTT
CDR3: CASTPTGDQPQHF

size: -
J: TRBJ2-7
V: TRBV5-4
D: TRBD2
DNA: TGTGCCAGCAGCGGGACTAGCGGGAGTTTCATCCACGAGCAGTACTTC
CDR3: CASSGTSGSFIHEQYF

size: once
J: TRBJ2-1
V: TRBV19
D: -
DNA: TGTGCCAGTAGTCTTCTTCCGGGATTGAGCTCCTACAATGAGCAGTTCTTC
CDR3: CASSLLPGLSSYNEQFF

size: once
J: TRBJ2-3
V: TRBV19
D: TRBD2
DNA: TGTGCCAGTAGTTCCTTTAGCGGGAGGGGAGATACGCAGTATTTT
CDR3: CASSSFSGRGDTQYF

size: few
J: TRBJ1-2
V: TRBV19
D: -
DNA: TGTGCCAGTACCCCGTCTGGACTGGATGGCTACACCTTC
CDR3: CASTPSGLDGYTF

size: -
J: TRBJ1-2
V: TRBV5-1
D: TRBD1
DNA: TGCGCCAGCAGCACCGGACAGGGGACTTGGTTAAACTATGGCTACACCTTC
CDR3: CASSTGQGTWLNYGYTF

size: -
J: TRBJ1-2
V: TRBV29-1
D: TRBD1
DNA: TGCAGCGTTGAAGGGGACAGGGTGAGTGATGGCTACACCTTC
CDR3: CSVEGDRVSDGYTF

size: -
J: TRBJ2-5
V: TRBV5-5
D: -
DNA: TGTGCCAGCAGCCTGGGCGGCAGTCAAGAGACCCAGTACTTC
CDR3: CASSLGGSQETQYF

size: -
J: TRBJ1-2
V: TRBV19
D: -
DNA: TGTGCCAGTAGTGTCGGTTCGGGGGGCTACACCTTC
CDR3: CASSVGSGGYTF

size: once
J: TRBJ1-1
V: TRBV2
D: -
DNA: TGTGCCAGCAGTGAATTTTCAGGGAGGTTCGGCACTGAAGCTTTCTTT
CDR3: CASSEFSGRFGTEAFF

size: -
J: TRBJ2-3
V: TRBV7-6
D: TRBD1
DNA: TGTGCCAGCAGCCCGGGACAGGGGGCCGCAGATACGCAGTATTTT
CDR3: CASSPGQGAADTQYF

size: -
J: TRBJ1-3
V: TRBV3-1/TRBV3-2
D: TRBD1
DNA: TGTGCCAGCAGCCGTACAGGGGCAGGAAACACCATATATTTT
CDR3: CASSRTGAGNTIYF

size: -
J: TRBJ2-1
V: TRBV18
D: TRBD2
DNA: TGTGCCAGCTCACCACAGGGCGGGAGCTCCTACAATGAGCAGTTCTTC
CDR3: CASSPQGGSSYNEQFF

size: -
J: TRBJ2-5
V: TRBV9
D: -
DNA: TGTGCCAGCAGCGTAGAGGGGGGGGGCCCGGAGACCCAGTACTTC
CDR3: CASSVEGGGPETQYF

size: -
J: TRBJ1-1
V: TRBV5-1
D: TRBD1
DNA: TGCGCCAGCAGCTTCGCAGGGGGCGGCACTGAAGCTTTCTTT
CDR3: CASSFAGGGTEAFF

size: -
J: TRBJ1-2
V: TRBV4-1
D: -
DNA: TGCGCCAGCAGCCAAGATTTAAGGGGCTATGGCTACACCTTC
CDR3: CASSQDLRGYGYTF

size: -
J: TRBJ2-7
V: TRBV5-1
D: TRBD2
DNA: TGCGCCAGCAGCTTGGCCGGGAGCGGGAGGCAGGGTTCCTACGAGCAGTACTTC
CDR3: CASSLAGSGRQGSYEQYF

size: -
J: TRBJ1-4
V: TRBV11-2
D: -
DNA: TGTGCCAGCAGCCCGGGACTGAATAATGAAAAACTGTTTTTT
CDR3: CASSPGLNNEKLFF

size: -
J: TRBJ1-2
V: TRBV18
D: -
DNA: TGTGCCAGCTCACCACCAAATTCGGTCGGGGCAGGGGCTGGATATGGCTACACCTTC
CDR3: CASSPPNSVGAGAGYGYTF

size: once
J: TRBJ1-6
V: TRBV27
D: -
DNA: TGTGCCAGCAGTTTAAGTTTTGCGGGTTCACCCCTCCACTTT
CDR3: CASSLSFAGSPLHF

size: once
J: TRBJ1-5
V: TRBV30
D: -
DNA: TGTGCCTGGAGCGGACAAGGGATCAATCAGCCCCAGCATTTT
CDR3: CAWSGQGINQPQHF

size: -
J: TRBJ2-2
V: TRBV7-2
D: TRBD1
DNA: TGTGCCAGCAGCTTGACAGGGGGCCGGGGGGAGCTGTTTTTT
CDR3: CASSLTGGRGELFF

size: -
J: TRBJ1-1
V: TRBV10-2
D: -
DNA: TGCGCCAGCAAATTAGGGGAGGGGATGAACACTGAAGCTTTCTTT
CDR3: CASKLGEGMNTEAFF